The 12 T cell receptor beta chains presented below share a single source sample, sequenced in a study of cytomegalovirus exposure and HLA in healthy donors. The PCR used 60 Vbeta and 13 Jbeta primers. Sequencing was performed with immunoSEQ multiplex PCR; in TCRdb, only in-frame clones are kept and a portion is missing. This sample has around 150,000 clones, with around 79% found just once. The specimen was PBMCs. The receptors shown here come from a male donor in good health and CMV-seronegative.

The J gene is TRBJ2-7, the V gene TRBV29-1; D is perhaps TRBD2 (5 bases). The CDR3 runs 14 residues. V lost 4 bases to trimming and J lost 7 bases, with 20 bases between them. Germline loops: CDR1 SQVTM, CDR2 ANQGSEA. CDR3 sequence reads: CSVVGGSGVGEQYF. CDR3 bases: TGCAGCGTTGTTGGTGGGAGTGGGGTGGGGGAGCAGTACTTC.

The CDR3 nucleotides read TGTGCCAGCAGTTTACAGGGGCGAGTAACTGAAGCTTTCTTT. Translated, it gives CASSLQGRVTEAFF. V usage is TRBV27 and J usage is TRBJ1-1; TRBD1 might be the D (6 bases). The CDR3 totals 14 residues. CDR1 MNHEY and CDR2 SMNVEV come from the germline V gene (reference sequence). Trimming stripped 2 bases from V and 5 bases from J, with 12 bases between.

This clone was seen more than once but under ten times. The chain joins TRBV18 to TRBJ1-6; no clear D gene. The length of the CDR3 is 20 residues. The V gene lost 4 bases and the J gene lost 2 bases, with 24 bases spanning the gap. The germline V gene encodes CDR1 KGHSH and CDR2 LQKENI. The chain's CDR3 is CASSRLGLPDIGTYNSPLHF. The CDR3 DNA is TGTGCCAGCTCACGACTAGGACTCCCGGATATAGGCACCTATAATTCACCCCTCCACTTT.

This clone was counted only a few times. V is TRBV14 and J is TRBJ1-1; D perhaps matches TRBD1 (6 bases). V was shortened by 3 bases and J by 4 bases, with 9 bases between the two germline ends. This CDR3 is 13 amino acids long. From germline, CDR1 is SGHDN and CDR2 FVKESK. CDR3 sequence: CASSHTGCTEAFF. The CDR3 nucleotides are TGTGCCAGCAGCCACACAGGGTGCACTGAAGCTTTCTTT. Using reference TRBV14 and TRBJ1-1 for the parts outside the CDR3, the full variable domain is EAGVTQFPSHSVIEKGQTVTLRCDPISGHDNLYWYRRVMGKEIKFLLHFVKESKQDESGMPNNRFLAERTGGTYSTLKVQPAELEDSGVYFCASSHTGCTEAFFGQGTRLTVV.

This chain connects TRBV18 to TRBJ2-5; D is possibly TRBD2 (5 bases). The CDR3 extends over 16 amino acids. The V and J ends lost 2 bases and 4 bases respectively, with 17 bases between them. Germline CDR1 reads KGHSH; CDR2 reads LQKENI. The CDR3 loop is CASSPFIGLFSETQYF. In DNA, the CDR3 is TGTGCCAGCTCACCATTTATTGGACTTTTTTCAGAGACCCAGTACTTC.

The J gene is TRBJ2-7, the V gene TRBV10-3, with D perhaps matching TRBD1 (6 bases). The CDR3 loop spans 14 amino acids. The germline V gene encodes CDR1 ENHRY and CDR2 SYGVKD. V lost 6 bases to trimming and J lost 2 bases, with 14 bases between them. CDR3 sequence reads: CAISFRDTTYEQYF. CDR3 coding DNA: TGTGCCATCAGCTTCCGGGACACTACCTACGAGCAGTACTTC.

The gene calls are TRBV6-6 and TRBJ1-2, with D unclear. The CDR3 sequence is 14 residues long. Between the trimmed V and J ends, which lost 0 bases and 1 base, there was a span of 6 bases. Looked up from germline, CDR1 is MNHNY and CDR2 is SVGAGI (reference sequence). This chain's CDR3 is CASSYSYSNYGYTF. CDR3 in DNA: TGTGCCAGCAGTTACTCGTACAGTAACTATGGCTACACCTTC.

This chain connects TRBV4-1 to TRBJ1-1, with 7 bases fitting TRBD1. This CDR3 comprises 14 residues. The V and J ends lost 5 bases and 5 bases, in that order; junction bases with no gene match: 8. Germline V CDR1 and CDR2: MGHRA, YSYEKL. The CDR3 nucleotides read TGCGCCAGCAGCGTAACAGGGGTCGGTACTGAAGCTTTCTTT. It yields the protein CASSVTGVGTEAFF.

This clone occurred a few times. This chain joins TRBV18 and TRBJ1-1, with D possibly matching TRBD1 (6 bases). CDR1 and CDR2 from the germline V gene are KGHSH and LQKENI. With 3 bases removed from V and 0 bases from J, the gap between germline ends came to 11 bases. This CDR3 has 15 residues. The CDR3 sequence: CASSPGGLMNTEAFF. CDR3 sequence (DNA): TGTGCCAGCTCACCGGGGGGGCTCATGAACACTGAAGCTTTCTTT.

The chain is built from TRBV10-2 and TRBJ2-5; 8 bases fit TRBD1. With V trimmed by 5 bases and J by 2 bases, 4 bases remained unmatched. Germline V gene lookup returns CDR1 WSHSY and CDR2 SAAADI. The CDR3 consists of 14 residues. CDR3 in amino acids: CASSPRQGQETQYF. The CDR3 DNA sequence: TGCGCCAGCAGTCCTAGACAGGGGCAAGAGACCCAGTACTTC.

This clone was detected once. Likely a read error: the CDR3 ends without its conserved phenylalanine or tryptophan. The chain uses TRBV6-5 and TRBJ1-2; a weak D match, TRBD1 (5 bases). Trimming shortened V by 6 bases and J by 8 bases, and 19 bases separated the two germline ends. This CDR3 has 14 residues. CDR1 and CDR2 (germline): MNHEY, SVGAGI. The CDR3 is CASSQGIGGRGYTL. The CDR3 coding sequence is TGTGCCAGCAGCCAAGGAATCGGGGGTAGGGGCTACACCCTC.

V usage is TRBV6-5 and J usage is TRBJ2-3, with 8 bases identical to TRBD1. The CDR3 is made up of 14 amino acids. CDR1 is MNHEY, CDR2 SVGAGI, per germline. The V and J ends lost 4 bases and 7 bases, in that order; junction bases with no gene match: 7. CDR3 protein: CASSSTGGVNTQYF. The CDR3 DNA reads as TGTGCCAGCAGTTCAACAGGGGGAGTGAATACGCAGTATTTT.